Listed below are T cell receptor beta chains from one sample, sequenced in a study of blood T cell repertoires in COVID-19. The protocol was immunoSEQ multiplex PCR, while the TCRdb copy is restricted to in-frame clones and leaves out a portion. The sample includes 75,000 to 85,000 clones, 75% to 90% seen only once; the top ten take 5.8%. Sequencing was performed on peripheral blood. The receptors shown here come from a man aged 50 to 60 with active COVID-19. The CDR3 runs from the conserved cysteine through the conserved F or W. Fields, in order: J gene, clone size, V gene, D gene, CDR3 DNA, CDR3 protein. D genes are given only for firm matches. Rows may omit the clone size; those that give it use once, few, many or a size class.

TRBJ2-1 | . | TRBV4-1 | . | TGCGCCAGCAGCCAAAGATCGGGGGACTCCTACAATGAGCAGTTCTTC | CASSQRSGDSYNEQFF
TRBJ1-6 | . | TRBV10-1 | TRBD1 | TGCGCGTACAGGGGCAATTCACCCCTCCACTTT | CAYRGNSPLHF
TRBJ2-3 | . | TRBV4-2 | . | TGTGCCAGCAGCCAAGCTGTAGCGACCCGCACAGATACGCAGTATTTT | CASSQAVATRTDTQYF
TRBJ1-1 | . | TRBV5-1 | . | TGCGCCAGCAGCTTGGGGACAGCGGACACTGAAGCTTTCTTT | CASSLGTADTEAFF
TRBJ1-6 | . | TRBV2 | . | TGTGCCAGCAGTGATATGGGGCCTGATAATTCACCCCTCCACTTT | CASSDMGPDNSPLHF
TRBJ1-4 | . | TRBV7-9 | . | TGTGCCAGCAGCTTAGGCGTAACTAATGAAAAACTGTTTTTT | CASSLGVTNEKLFF
TRBJ2-7 | . | TRBV7-2 | TRBD1 | TGTGCCAGCAGCTCGACCGGGACAGGGGTTTTCGAGCAGTACTTC | CASSSTGTGVFEQYF
TRBJ2-3 | once | TRBV30 | TRBD2 | TGTGCCTGGCTCCCAGCGGGAGCAGATACGCAGTATTTT | CAWLPAGADTQYF
TRBJ2-5 | . | TRBV28 | . | TGTGCCAGCAGCGACACCCAAGAGACCCAGTACTTC | CASSDTQETQYF
TRBJ1-2 | . | TRBV30 | . | TGTGCCTGGAGTGTACTCGTGATCCGGGGTTTGTCTGGCTACACCTTC | CAWSVLVIRGLSGYTF
TRBJ2-1 | . | TRBV27 | . | TGTGCCAGCAGTTTATCCGGGTTCAATGAGCAGTTCTTC | CASSLSGFNEQFF
TRBJ1-5 | . | TRBV5-6 | . | TGTGCCAGCAGCTTGGTCGGTTCCTTTAATCAGCCCCAGCATTTT | CASSLVGSFNQPQHF
TRBJ2-3 | . | TRBV6-1 | TRBD2 | TGTGCCAGCAGTGGGGGACTAGCGGGATTTGGTGATACGCAGTATTTT | CASSGGLAGFGDTQYF
TRBJ2-3 | once | TRBV5-1 | . | TGCGCCAGCAGGGGACTCGGGAGCACAGATACGCAGTATTTT | CASRGLGSTDTQYF